A selection of T cell receptor beta chains follows, all from one sample in a study of shared clonotypes between healthy human individuals. The data were produced by immunoSEQ multiplex PCR, yet TCRdb's version contains in-frame clones alone and is incomplete. The table shows about 1.1 million clones, with roughly 74% occurring only once. The sequencing sample was made of memory CD4+ T cells from PBMCs. These receptors were taken from a man aged 18 to 35 in good health. Some clones in this sample may be carry-over from other donors' samples. The CDR3 runs from the conserved cysteine through the conserved F or W. D genes are given only for firm matches. Size tells how often a clone was seen (once, few, many) or the class of an expanded clone, and some rows leave it out.

J gene | CDR3 length | V gene | D gene | clone size | CDR3 protein | CDR3 DNA
TRBJ1-4 | 16 | TRBV18 | TRBD1 | once | CASSPPPGTGDMKLFF | TGTGCCAGCTCACCCCCCCCCGGGACAGGGGACATGAAACTGTTTTTT
TRBJ2-1 | 14 | TRBV7-9 | TRBD2 | NA | CASSLGTSFEEQFF | TGTGCCAGCAGCTTAGGGACTAGTTTTGAGGAGCAGTTCTTC
TRBJ2-3 | 18 | TRBV7-2 | TRBD2 | NA | CASSLRALAGGPSDTQYF | TGTGCCAGCAGCTTAAGGGCCCTAGCGGGAGGGCCCTCAGATACGCAGTATTTT
TRBJ1-2 | 13 | TRBV18 | NA | NA | CASSTQTRTDYTF | TGTGCCAGCTCAACGCAAACTAGGACAGACTACACCTTC
TRBJ1-2 | 15 | TRBV5-1 | TRBD1 | few | CASSPLAQGAEGYTF | TGCGCCAGCAGCCCACTGGCCCAGGGGGCGGAAGGCTACACCTTC
TRBJ1-1 | 10 | TRBV29-1 | NA | NA | CSVAGTEAFF | TGCAGCGTTGCCGGGACTGAAGCTTTCTTT
TRBJ2-7 | 12 | TRBV9 | NA | NA | CASSARSGEQYF | TGTGCCAGCAGCGCCAGGTCCGGGGAGCAGTACTTC
TRBJ2-1 | 13 | TRBV28 | TRBD1 | NA | CASRTGGGYEQFF | TGTGCCAGCAGGACAGGGGGCGGCTATGAGCAGTTCTTC
TRBJ2-1 | 16 | TRBV18 | TRBD2 | NA | CASSLTLAGGPNEQFF | TGTGCCAGCTCCCTAACACTAGCGGGAGGGCCCAATGAGCAGTTCTTC
TRBJ2-7 | 14 | TRBV7-9 | TRBD1 | NA | CASSSRTGEYEQYF | TGTGCCAGCAGCTCCCGGACAGGGGAGTACGAGCAGTACTTC
TRBJ1-2 | 13 | TRBV5-4 | NA | NA | CASRIDYRDGYTF | TGTGCCAGCCGGATAGATTACAGGGATGGCTACACCTTC
TRBJ2-1 | 15 | TRBV5-6 | NA | few | CASSLRDSLANEQFF | TGTGCCAGCAGTTTGAGGGATTCGCTGGCCAATGAGCAGTTCTTC
TRBJ1-4 | 14 | TRBV6-1 | NA | NA | CASSEDRVNEKLFF | TGTGCCAGCAGTGAGGACAGAGTAAATGAAAAACTGTTTTTT
TRBJ1-2 | 14 | TRBV6-1 | NA | few | CASSEMGGSYGYTF | TGTGCCAGCAGTGAAATGGGGGGAAGCTATGGCTACACCTTC
TRBJ2-3 | 17 | TRBV5-4 | TRBD2 | NA | CASSFGASGRAPESQYF | TGTGCCAGCAGCTTTGGGGCTAGCGGGAGGGCCCCGGAGTCGCAGTATTTT
TRBJ1-4 | 17 | TRBV28 | TRBD1 | NA | CASSVSGADRALEKLFF | TGTGCCAGCAGCGTTTCTGGGGCCGACAGGGCTTTGGAAAAACTGTTTTTT
TRBJ1-1 | 15 | TRBV7-3 | NA | NA | CASSLLGGRNTEAFF | TGTGCCAGCAGCTTACTCGGGGGGAGGAACACTGAAGCTTTCTTT
TRBJ1-4 | 15 | TRBV18 | TRBD1 | NA | CASSPGTGAFGKLFF | TGTGCCAGCTCACCAGGGACAGGAGCATTCGGAAAACTGTTTTTT
TRBJ2-4 | 14 | TRBV27 | NA | NA | CASSQDWAKNIQYF | TGTGCCAGCAGCCAGGACTGGGCCAAAAACATTCAGTACTTC
TRBJ2-1 | 11 | TRBV20-1 | NA | NA | CSASVPNEQFF | TGCAGTGCTAGCGTACCCAATGAGCAGTTCTTC
TRBJ1-2 | 14 | TRBV30 | TRBD1 | NA | CAWSAHRGNYGYTF | TGTGCCTGGAGTGCCCACAGGGGAAACTATGGCTACACCTTC
TRBJ2-7 | 15 | TRBV4-1 | NA | NA | CASSQRLVASHEQYF | TGCGCCAGCAGCCAAAGACTAGTGGCGTCCCACGAGCAGTACTTC
TRBJ1-2 | 11 | TRBV28 | NA | NA | CASTRAHGYTF | TGTGCCAGCACCCGGGCCCATGGCTACACCTTC
TRBJ1-1 | 14 | TRBV9 | NA | few | CASSVQGWNTEAFF | TGTGCCAGCAGCGTACAGGGTTGGAACACTGAAGCTTTCTTT
TRBJ1-3 | 14 | TRBV27 | NA | NA | CASRSGFRGNTIYF | TGTGCCAGCAGGTCAGGGTTTAGGGGAAACACCATATATTTT
TRBJ1-6 | 13 | TRBV27 | NA | NA | CASSWGNNSPLHF | TGTGCCAGCAGTTGGGGGAATAATTCACCCCTCCACTTT
TRBJ2-7 | 15 | TRBV2 | NA | NA | CASSSTTGDGYEQYF | TGTGCCAGCAGTTCAACGACAGGAGATGGCTACGAGCAGTACTTC
TRBJ2-7 | 11 | TRBV6-1 | NA | NA | CASAIPSEQYF | TGTGCCAGCGCCATTCCCTCCGAGCAGTACTTC
TRBJ2-5 | 13 | TRBV30 | NA | many | CAWTYRPEETQYF | TGTGCCTGGACCTACAGGCCGGAAGAGACCCAGTACTTC
TRBJ2-4 | 13 | TRBV4-3 | NA | few | CASSQDTGNIQYF | TGCGCCAGCAGCCAAGATACGGGAAACATTCAGTACTTC